This is a list of T cell receptor beta chains from one sample in a study of cytomegalovirus exposure and HLA in healthy donors. TCRdb keeps only in-frame clones here, not all; method: immunoSEQ multiplex PCR. Seen here are hundreds of thousands of clones, around 80% observed once, and the top ten hold roughly 0.75%. Material: PBMCs. These receptors were collected from a boy aged 2 to 9 in good health and CMV-seronegative. Each CDR3 is given with its conserved first and last residue. A D gene is named only where the DNA matches it firmly. Some rows mark clone size as missing; the rest say once, few, many or name a class of expanded clone.

>TRBD1|TRBV11-1|.|TRBJ1-1
TGTGCCAGCAGCCAGACAGGGGGCCGGACTGAAGCTTTCTTT
CASSQTGGRTEAFF
>TRBD1|TRBV6-1|.|TRBJ1-3
TGTGCCAGCATCCCGGACAGGGTGGATGGAAACACCATATATTTT
CASIPDRVDGNTIYF
>TRBD1|TRBV5-5|.|TRBJ1-2
TGTGCCAGCAGCCAGGGGGCCTTAGGACAGGGGGGAGACTATGGCTACACCTTC
CASSQGALGQGGDYGYTF
>TRBD2|TRBV30|once|TRBJ2-7
TGTGCCTGGTGCTCCGGGACTAGCTACGAGCAGTACTTC
CAWCSGTSYEQYF
>.|TRBV7-9|.|TRBJ1-4
TGTTCCAGCAGCACCAGTAATGAAAAACTGTTTTTT
CSSSTSNEKLFF
>.|TRBV30|few|TRBJ1-5
TGTGCCTGGAGTGCTGGACAGAGGAATCAGCCCCAGCATTTT
CAWSAGQRNQPQHF
>.|TRBV2|few|TRBJ1-1
TGTGCCATCCAGCGGAACACTGAAGCTTTCTTT
CAIQRNTEAFF
>TRBD2|TRBV30|.|TRBJ2-3
TGTGCCTGGGGGCGGGGGGATGGCACAGATACGCAGTATTTT
CAWGRGDGTDTQYF
>TRBD2|TRBV7-6|.|TRBJ2-5
TGTGCCAGCAGCTTATCGGCTAGCGGGAGTTTTGTCTTTTTCGAGACCCAGTACTTC
CASSLSASGSFVFFETQYF
>.|TRBV7-3|.|TRBJ2-1
TGTGCCAGCAGCTTAAGCAGCGGGCCTACCTACAATGAGCAGTTCTTC
CASSLSSGPTYNEQFF
>.|TRBV29-1|few|TRBJ1-2
TGCAGCGTCTTCGTAACAGGGATGGGCTACACCTTC
CSVFVTGMGYTF
>.|TRBV11-3|.|TRBJ2-7
TGTGCCAGCAGCCCAGAGGAGGGAGAGCAGTACTTC
CASSPEEGEQYF
>TRBD1|TRBV19|.|TRBJ1-2
TGTGCCAGTGGCCACGGCGGGGGGACAGCTGACTATGGCTACACCTTC
CASGHGGGTADYGYTF
>.|TRBV30|.|TRBJ1-5
TGTGCCTGGAGTGCCGGACAAATTTCCGATCAGCCCCAGCATTTT
CAWSAGQISDQPQHF
>.|TRBV28|.|TRBJ1-6
TGTGCCAGCAGCTACGGACAGTATAATTCACCCCTCCACTTT
CASSYGQYNSPLHF